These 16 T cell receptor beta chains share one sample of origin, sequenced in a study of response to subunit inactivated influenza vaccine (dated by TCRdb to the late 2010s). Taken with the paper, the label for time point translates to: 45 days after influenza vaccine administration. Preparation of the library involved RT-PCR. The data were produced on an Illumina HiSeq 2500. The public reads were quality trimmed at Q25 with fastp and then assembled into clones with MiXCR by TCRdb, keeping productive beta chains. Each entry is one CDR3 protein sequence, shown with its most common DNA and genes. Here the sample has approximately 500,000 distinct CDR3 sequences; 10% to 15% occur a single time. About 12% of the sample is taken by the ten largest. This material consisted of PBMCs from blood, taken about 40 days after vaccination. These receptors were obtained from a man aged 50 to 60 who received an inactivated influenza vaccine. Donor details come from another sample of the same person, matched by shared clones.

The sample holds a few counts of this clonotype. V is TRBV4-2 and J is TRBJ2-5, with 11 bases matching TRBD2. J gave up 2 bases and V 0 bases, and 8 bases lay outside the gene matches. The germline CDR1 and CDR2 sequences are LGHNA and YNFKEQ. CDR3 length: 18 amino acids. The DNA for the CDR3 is TGTGCCAGCAGCCAAGATCTTACGTTAGCGGGGGGGCAAGAGACCCAGTACTTC. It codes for CASSQDLTLAGGQETQYF.

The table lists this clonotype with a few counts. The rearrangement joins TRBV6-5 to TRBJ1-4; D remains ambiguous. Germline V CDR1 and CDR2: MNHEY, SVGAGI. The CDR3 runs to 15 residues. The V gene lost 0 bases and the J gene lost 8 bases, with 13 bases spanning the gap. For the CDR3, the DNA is TGTGCCAGCAGTTACTCGCCGGAGTTGGGAGAAAAACTGTTTTTT. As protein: CASSYSPELGEKLFF.

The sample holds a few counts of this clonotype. The CDR3 bases are TGTGCCAGCAGTAGTATATTCCTCAGCTCCTACAATGAGCAGTTCTTC. Translated: CASSSIFLSSYNEQFF. The gene calls are TRBV6-1 and TRBJ2-1; no definite D call. The CDR3 extends over 16 amino acids. In germline, CDR1 is MNHNS, CDR2 SASEGT. The V and J ends lost 5 bases and 0 bases respectively, with 14 bases between them.

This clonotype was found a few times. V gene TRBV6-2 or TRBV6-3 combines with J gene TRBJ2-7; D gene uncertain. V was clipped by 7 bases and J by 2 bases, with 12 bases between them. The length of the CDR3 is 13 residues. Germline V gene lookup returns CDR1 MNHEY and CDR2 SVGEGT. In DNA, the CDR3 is TGTGCCAGCACACCTGGAGAGACCTACGAGCAGTACTTC. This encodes CASTPGETYEQYF.

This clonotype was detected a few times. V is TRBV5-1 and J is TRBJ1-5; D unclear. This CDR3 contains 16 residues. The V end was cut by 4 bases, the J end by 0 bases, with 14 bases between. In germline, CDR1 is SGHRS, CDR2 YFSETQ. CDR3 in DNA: TGCGCCAGCAGCATAACAGAACCAAATAGCAATCAGCCCCAGCATTTT. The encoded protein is CASSITEPNSNQPQHF. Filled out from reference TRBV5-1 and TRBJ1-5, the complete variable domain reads KAGVTQTPRYLIKTRGQQVTLSCSPISGHRSVSWYQQTPGQGLQFLFEYFSETQRNKGNFPGRFSGRQFSNSRSEMNVSTLELGDSALYLCASSITEPNSNQPQHFGDGTRLSIL.

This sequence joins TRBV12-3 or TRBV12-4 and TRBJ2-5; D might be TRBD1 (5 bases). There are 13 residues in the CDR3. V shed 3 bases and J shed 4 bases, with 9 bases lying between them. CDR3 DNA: TGTGCCAGCAGTTTCTTTGGGGCAGAGACCCAGTACTTC. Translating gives CASSFFGAETQYF.

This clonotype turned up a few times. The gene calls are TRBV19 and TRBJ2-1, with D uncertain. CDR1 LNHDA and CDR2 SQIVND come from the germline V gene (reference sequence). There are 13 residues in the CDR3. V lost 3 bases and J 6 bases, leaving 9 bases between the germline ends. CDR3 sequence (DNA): TGTGCCAGTAGTATTAGGGTCGGCAATGAGCAGTTCTTC. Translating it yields CASSIRVGNEQFF.

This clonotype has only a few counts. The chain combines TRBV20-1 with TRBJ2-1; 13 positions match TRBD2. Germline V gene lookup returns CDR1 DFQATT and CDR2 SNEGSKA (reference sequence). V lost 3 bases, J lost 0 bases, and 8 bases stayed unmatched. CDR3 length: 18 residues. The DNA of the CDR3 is TGCAGTGCTAGGGTAGGACTAGCGGGAGAGAGCTCCTACAATGAGCAGTTCTTC. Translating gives CSARVGLAGESSYNEQFF.

The CDR3 sequence: CASSQGRLEGTDTQYF. For the CDR3, the DNA is TGTGCCAGCAGCCAAGGAAGGCTGGAGGGCACAGATACGCAGTATTTT. The chain uses TRBV4-2 and TRBJ2-3, with D possibly being TRBD2 (5 bases). The V gene lost 1 base and the J gene lost 1 base, with 12 bases spanning the gap. Looked up from germline, CDR1 is LGHNA and CDR2 is YNFKEQ. The CDR3 sequence is 16 residues long.

CDR3: CASSLSVLYYEQYF. CDR3 in DNA: TGTGCCAGCAGTTTATCAGTGTTGTACTACGAGCAGTACTTC. V gene TRBV6-2 or TRBV6-3 combines with J gene TRBJ2-7; D unresolved. The V gene lost 4 bases and the J gene lost 3 bases, with 13 bases spanning the gap. Per germline, CDR1 MNHEY and CDR2 SVGEGT. The CDR3 extends over 14 amino acids.

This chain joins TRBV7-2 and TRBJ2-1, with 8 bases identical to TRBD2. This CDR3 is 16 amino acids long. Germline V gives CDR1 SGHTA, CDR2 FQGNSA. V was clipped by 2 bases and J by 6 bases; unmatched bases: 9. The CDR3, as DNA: TGTGCCAGCAGCTTAAGGTTTAGCGGGACCATCAATGAGCAGTTCTTC. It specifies CASSLRFSGTINEQFF.

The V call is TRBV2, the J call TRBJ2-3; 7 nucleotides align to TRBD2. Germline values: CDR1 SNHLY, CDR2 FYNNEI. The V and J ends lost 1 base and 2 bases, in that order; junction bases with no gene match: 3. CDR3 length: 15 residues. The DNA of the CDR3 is TGTGCCAGCAGTGAAGGGACTAGGCCCACAGATACGCAGTATTTT. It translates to CASSEGTRPTDTQYF. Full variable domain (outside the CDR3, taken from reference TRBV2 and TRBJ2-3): EPEVTQTPSHQVTQMGQEVILRCVPISNHLYFYWYRQILGQKVEFLVSFYNNEISEKSEIFDDQFSVERPDGSNFTLKIRSTKLEDSAMYFCASSEGTRPTDTQYFGPGTRLTVL.

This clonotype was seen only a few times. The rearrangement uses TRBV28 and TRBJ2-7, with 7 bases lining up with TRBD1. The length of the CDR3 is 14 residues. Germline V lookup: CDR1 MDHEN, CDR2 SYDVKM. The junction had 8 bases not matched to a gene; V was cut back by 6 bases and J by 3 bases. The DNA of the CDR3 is TGTGCCAGCAGATCAGGGGGTATTCGCTACGAGCAGTACTTC. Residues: CASRSGGIRYEQYF.

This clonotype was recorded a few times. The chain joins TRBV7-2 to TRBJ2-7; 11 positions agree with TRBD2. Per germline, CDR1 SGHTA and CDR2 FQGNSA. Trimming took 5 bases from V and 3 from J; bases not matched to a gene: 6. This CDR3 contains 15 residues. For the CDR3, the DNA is TGTGCCAGCAGCGCTACTAGCGGGGGATTCTACGAGCAGTACTTC. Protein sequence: CASSATSGGFYEQYF.

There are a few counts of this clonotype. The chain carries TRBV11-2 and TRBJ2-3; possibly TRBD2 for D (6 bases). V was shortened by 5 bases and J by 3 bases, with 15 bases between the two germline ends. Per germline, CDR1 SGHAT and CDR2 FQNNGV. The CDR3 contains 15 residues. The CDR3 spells CASSRGFRGTDTQYF. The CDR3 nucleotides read TGTGCCAGCAGCCGCGGTTTTCGGGGGACAGATACGCAGTATTTT.

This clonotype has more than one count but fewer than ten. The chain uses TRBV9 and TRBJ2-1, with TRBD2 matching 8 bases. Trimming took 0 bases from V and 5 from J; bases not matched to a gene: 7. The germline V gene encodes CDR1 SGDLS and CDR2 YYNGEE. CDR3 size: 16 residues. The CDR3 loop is CASSVGGRLGNNEQFF. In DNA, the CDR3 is TGTGCCAGCAGCGTAGGCGGGAGGCTAGGTAACAATGAGCAGTTCTTC.